What follows are 24 T cell receptor beta chains derived from one specimen sequenced in a study of cytomegalovirus exposure and HLA in healthy donors. The data were produced by immunoSEQ multiplex PCR, yet TCRdb's version contains in-frame clones alone and is incomplete. The table records 100,000 to 150,000 clones, approximately 94% of them present only once. Source material: PBMCs. The receptors shown here come from a woman aged 18 to 35 in good health and CMV-seronegative.

The chain uses TRBV5-6 and TRBJ2-2; D not resolved. The V gene's germline CDR1 is SGHDT and CDR2 YYEEEE. The CDR3 runs 18 residues. V dropped 2 bases and J dropped 3 bases, with 20 bases sitting between them. The CDR3 region has the DNA TGTGCCAGCAGCTTTCTTACCTCACCCTACCCTTACACCGGGGAGCTGTTTTTT. Translated, it gives CASSFLTSPYPYTGELFF.

V gene TRBV28 combines with J gene TRBJ1-4; 9 bases are shared with TRBD1. From germline, CDR1 is MDHEN and CDR2 SYDVKM. V shed 7 bases and J 5 bases; nucleotides not matched to a gene: 8. The CDR3 extends over 15 amino acids. CDR3 nucleotides: TGTGCCAGCACCCACTCGACAGGGGGGAATGAAAAACTGTTTTTT. Its translation: CASTHSTGGNEKLFF.

The gene calls are TRBV19 and TRBJ2-7, with 8 nucleotides matching TRBD1. Per the germline V gene, CDR1 is LNHDA and CDR2 is SQIVND (reference sequence). The CDR3 sequence is 14 residues long. Trimming removed 3 bases from V and 3 bases from J; junction bases left unmatched: 4. This CDR3 is CASSIGTGDYEQYF. In DNA form, the CDR3 reads TGTGCCAGTAGTATCGGGACAGGAGACTACGAGCAGTACTTC.

The CDR3 DNA reads TGTGCCAGCAGCTTACAGCGGGGCTACACCTTC. It translates to CASSLQRGYTF. The V gene is TRBV5-6, the J gene TRBJ1-2, with unresolved D. The germline gives CDR1 SGHDT, CDR2 YYEEEE. Deletions cut 2 bases from V and 8 bases from J, with 7 bases between. The CDR3 covers 11 residues.

The chain joins TRBV6-5 to TRBJ1-2; maybe TRBD1 (6 bases). The V and J ends lost 0 bases and 2 bases respectively, with 10 bases between them. Germline CDR1 MNHEY, CDR2 SVGAGI. CDR3 length equals 15 residues. CDR3 coding DNA: TGTGCCAGCAGTTACTCAGAAAGGGGGAACTATGGCTACACCTTC. It encodes CASSYSERGNYGYTF.

This chain links TRBV6-1 with TRBJ2-1, with D perhaps matching TRBD2 (6 bases). Trimming left V 1 base short and J 5 bases short, with 12 bases between. The germline V gene encodes CDR1 MNHNS and CDR2 SASEGT. The CDR3 loop spans 15 amino acids. The CDR3: CASSEVGQRDNEQFF. The CDR3 nucleotides are TGTGCCAGCAGTGAAGTCGGGCAGCGGGACAATGAGCAGTTCTTC.

This clone was observed once. CDR3 protein: CASSLIRELFF. The CDR3 coding sequence is TGTGCCAGCAGCTTAATCAGGGAGCTGTTTTTT. The J gene is TRBJ2-2, the V gene TRBV7-9; D gene unclear. The ends were cut back, 2 bases at V and 9 bases at J, with 4 bases in the middle. The CDR3 sequence is 11 residues long. The germline gives CDR1 SEHNR, CDR2 FQNEAQ (reference sequence).

This chain links TRBV30 with TRBJ2-1, with a weak D call TRBD2 (6 bases). Trimming stripped 8 bases from V and 4 bases from J, with 18 bases between. There are 14 residues in the CDR3. CDR1 is GTSNPN, CDR2 SVGIG, per germline (reference sequence). CDR3 coding DNA: TGTGCCGGATTACTAGCAGCGAGGTACAATGAGCAGTTCTTC. This translates into CAGLLAARYNEQFF.

This chain links TRBV6-1 with TRBJ2-7, with a possible D match to TRBD1 (5 bases). This CDR3 has 11 amino acids. Germline V gene data show CDR1 as MNHNS and CDR2 as SASEGT. Trimming shortened V by 8 bases and J by 11 bases, and 16 bases separated the two germline ends. In DNA form, the CDR3 reads TGTGCCAGCGGCAGTGGGAAAGGGGAGTACTTC. As protein: CASGSGKGEYF.

The chain links TRBV30 to TRBJ2-7; 8 bases are a match to TRBD1. V dropped 4 bases and J dropped 5; count of bases not matched to a gene: 10. The V gene's germline CDR1 is GTSNPN and CDR2 SVGIG (reference sequence). The CDR3 consists of 14 residues. The CDR3 is CAWTPETGDDEQYF. In DNA form, the CDR3 reads TGTGCCTGGACCCCCGAGACAGGGGACGACGAGCAGTACTTC.

The chain couples TRBV6-1 to TRBJ1-5; D call uncertain. Germline CDR1 and CDR2: MNHNS and SASEGT. This CDR3 is 15 amino acids long. V was trimmed by 8 bases and J by 1 base, leaving 15 bases between them. The CDR3 protein is CASLSENLSNQPQHF. CDR3 sequence (DNA): TGTGCCAGCTTAAGTGAGAATTTGAGCAATCAGCCCCAGCATTTT.

This chain joins TRBV18 and TRBJ1-4; no reliable D call. CDR1 and CDR2 from the germline V gene are KGHSH and LQKENI. The V end lost 6 bases, the J end lost 8 bases, and 16 bases lay between the germline ends. The CDR3 totals 14 residues. CDR3 residues: CASSANSEDEKLFF. CDR3 sequence (DNA): TGTGCCAGCTCTGCCAACTCGGAGGACGAAAAACTGTTTTTT. Looking up the rest from reference TRBV18 and TRBJ1-4 gives the full variable domain: NAGVMQNPRHLVRRRGQEARLRCSPMKGHSHVYWYRQLPEEGLKFMVYLQKENIIDESGMPKERFSAEFPKEGPSILRIQQVVRGDSAAYFCASSANSEDEKLFFGSGTQLSVL.

The CDR3 coding sequence is TGTGCCAGCACCGACAGCAGTGTAGGGTATGAAAAACTGTTTTTT. Protein sequence: CASTDSSVGYEKLFF. V usage is TRBV2 and J usage is TRBJ1-4; tentatively, D is TRBD1 (5 bases). The CDR3 extends over 15 amino acids. The germline gives CDR1 SNHLY, CDR2 FYNNEI. Trimming removed 7 bases from V and 6 bases from J, with 18 bases in between.

The chain joins TRBV5-4 to TRBJ2-7; a weak D match, TRBD2 (6 bases). Germline-derived CDR1 and CDR2 are SGHNT and YYREEE (reference sequence). Trimming pared 4 bases from V and 0 bases from J, leaving 8 bases between. This CDR3 is built from 13 residues. CDR3 sequence reads: CASSTGLSYEQYF. DNA of the CDR3: TGTGCCAGCAGCACGGGACTCTCCTACGAGCAGTACTTC.

The chain couples TRBV6-6 to TRBJ1-5; 7 nucleotides match TRBD1. V was clipped by 5 bases and J by 5 bases; unmatched bases: 9. Germline values: CDR1 MNHNY, CDR2 SVGAGI (reference sequence). The length of the CDR3 is 15 residues. CDR3 in amino acids: CASSTQTGWDQPQHF. The DNA for the CDR3 is TGTGCCAGCAGTACTCAGACAGGGTGGGATCAGCCCCAGCATTTT.

The table lists this clone with a few counts. This sequence joins TRBV28 and TRBJ1-2; 8 bases line up with TRBD1. Germline V lookup: CDR1 MDHEN, CDR2 SYDVKM. This CDR3 contains 14 residues. The trim removed 6 bases at V and 2 bases at J, leaving 5 bases unmatched. The CDR3 bases are TGTGCCAGCAGCCAGGGGGCGGGGAACTATGGCTACACCTTC. Amino acid sequence: CASSQGAGNYGYTF.

The chain combines TRBV7-6 with TRBJ1-1; 7 bases agree with TRBD1. The germline V gene has CDR1 SGHVS and CDR2 FNYEAQ. The CDR3 runs to 13 residues. J lost 9 bases, V lost 5 bases, and 9 bases had no gene match. The CDR3 region is CASSPDLQGKAFF. The CDR3 region has the DNA TGTGCCAGCAGCCCGGACTTACAGGGGAAAGCTTTCTTT.

The V and J genes are TRBV9 and TRBJ1-1; possible D gene TRBD1, 5 bases. The CDR3 is 13 residues long. Deletions cut 3 bases from V and 4 bases from J, with 10 bases between. The germline V gene encodes CDR1 SGDLS and CDR2 YYNGEE. The CDR3 loop is CASSEAGGTEAFF. The DNA of the CDR3 is TGTGCCAGCAGCGAGGCCGGGGGCACTGAAGCTTTCTTT.

The genes are TRBV5-1 and TRBJ1-1; 7 bases align to TRBD1. The length of the CDR3 is 16 residues. Looked up from germline, CDR1 is SGHRS and CDR2 is YFSETQ. With V trimmed by 0 bases and J by 0 bases, 5 bases remained unmatched. This CDR3 reads CASSLAPTGMNTEAFF. DNA of the CDR3: TGCGCCAGCAGCTTGGCCCCGACAGGGATGAACACTGAAGCTTTCTTT.

This clone has just one count. The CDR3 sequence: CAISESLASGGRGPEQFF. The CDR3 nucleotides are TGTGCCATCAGTGAGTCGTTGGCTAGCGGGGGCCGCGGCCCCGAGCAGTTCTTC. The chain has TRBV10-3 and TRBJ2-1; TRBD2 agrees at 10 bases. This CDR3 region has 18 residues. Per the germline V gene, CDR1 is ENHRY and CDR2 is SYGVKD. With 0 bases clipped from V and 10 bases from J, the junction kept 15 bases outside the gene matches.

This chain links TRBV10-1 with TRBJ1-4; D remains unclear. The length of the CDR3 is 11 residues. CDR1 and CDR2 from the germline V gene are WNHNN and SYGVQD (reference sequence). V lost 3 bases and J 6 bases, leaving 2 bases between the germline ends. CDR3 sequence reads: CASSDDEKLFF. CDR3 coding DNA: TGCGCCAGCAGTGACGATGAAAAACTGTTTTTT.

This chain's CDR3 is CASSLQGVGEQYF. Here the CDR3 DNA reads TGTGCCAGCAGCTTACAGGGGGTAGGGGAGCAGTACTTC. This chain joins TRBV5-4 and TRBJ2-7, with 8 bases that match TRBD1. Germline V lookup: CDR1 SGHNT, CDR2 YYREEE (reference sequence). The junction had 5 bases not matched to a gene; V was cut back by 2 bases and J by 7 bases. CDR3 length equals 13 residues.

The chain links TRBV9 to TRBJ1-4, with D maybe TRBD1 (6 bases). The CDR3 loop spans 14 amino acids. Germline V gene data show CDR1 as SGDLS and CDR2 as YYNGEE. V shed 4 bases and J shed 8 bases, with 15 bases lying between them. CDR3: CASSTTGKREKLFF. DNA of the CDR3: TGTGCCAGCAGCACTACAGGGAAAAGAGAAAAACTGTTTTTT.

The chain employs TRBV7-6 and TRBJ2-2, with TRBD1 matching 8 bases. The junction had 7 bases not matched to a gene; V was cut back by 6 bases and J by 4 bases. Germline-derived CDR1 and CDR2 are SGHVS and FNYEAQ. The CDR3 has 15 amino acids. CDR3 in DNA: TGTGCCAGCAGGTCAGGGGGCGGTGGCACCGGGGAGCTGTTTTTT. It yields the protein CASRSGGGGTGELFF.